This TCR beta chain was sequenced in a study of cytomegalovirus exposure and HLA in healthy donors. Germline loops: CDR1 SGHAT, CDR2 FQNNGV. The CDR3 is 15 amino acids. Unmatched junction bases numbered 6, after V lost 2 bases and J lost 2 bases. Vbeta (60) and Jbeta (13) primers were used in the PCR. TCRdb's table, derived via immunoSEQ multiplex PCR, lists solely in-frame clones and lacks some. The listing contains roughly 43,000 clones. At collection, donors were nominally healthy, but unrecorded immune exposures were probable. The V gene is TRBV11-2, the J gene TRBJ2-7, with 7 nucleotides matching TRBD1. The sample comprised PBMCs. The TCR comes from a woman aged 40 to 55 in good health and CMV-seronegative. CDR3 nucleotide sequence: TGTGCCAGCAGCTTACTTGGACAGGAAACCTACGAGCAGTACTTC. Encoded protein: CASSLLGQETYEQYF.